This T cell receptor beta chain was observed in a study of shared clonotypes between healthy human individuals. All the donors were Caucasian adults who lived in Nashville, Tennessee. Splitting of each subset's genomic DNA was done evenly across several immunoSEQ plates. The table came from immunoSEQ multiplex PCR; TCRdb's copy has only in-frame clones and leaves some out. The data show about 1,500,000 clones, around 97% seen once. This clone was seen just once. The antigen remains unidentified. Study findings and constraints: Compared with memory subsets, naive subsets generally had larger estimated richness.

V shed 5 bases, J shed 0 bases, and the junction held 5 bases outside the gene matches. In germline, CDR1 is SGHNT, CDR2 YYREEE (reference sequence). This CDR3 comprises 15 residues. The rearrangement uses TRBV5-4 and TRBJ2-7, with 10 bases identical to TRBD1. The source material was naive CD4+ T cells sorted from blood. The sample's subset: CD45RA+ positively selected. The receptor was derived from a man aged 25 to 40 in good health. CDR3 DNA: TGTGCCAGCAGACGGGACAGGGGTCTCTCCTACGAGCAGTACTTC. Amino acid sequence: CASRRDRGLSYEQYF.